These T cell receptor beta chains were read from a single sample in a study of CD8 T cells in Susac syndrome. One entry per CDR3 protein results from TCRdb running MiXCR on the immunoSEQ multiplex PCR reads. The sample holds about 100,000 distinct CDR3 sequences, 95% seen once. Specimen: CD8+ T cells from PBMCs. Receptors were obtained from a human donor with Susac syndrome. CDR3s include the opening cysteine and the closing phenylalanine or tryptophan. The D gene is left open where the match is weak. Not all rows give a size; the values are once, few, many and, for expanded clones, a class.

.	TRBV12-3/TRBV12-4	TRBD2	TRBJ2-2	CASGVAGGQNTGELFF	TGTGCCAGCGGGGTAGCGGGGGGACAAAACACCGGGGAGCTGTTTTTT
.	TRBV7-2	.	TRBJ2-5	CASSPRPEETQYF	TGTGCCAGCAGCCCTCGACCCGAAGAGACCCAGTACTTC
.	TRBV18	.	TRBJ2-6	CASSPVYSGANVLTF	TGTGCCAGCTCACCTGTGTACTCTGGGGCCAACGTCCTGACTTTC
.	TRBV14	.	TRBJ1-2	CASSQEAAGGYTF	TGTGCCAGCAGCCAAGAGGCAGCGGGGGGCTACACCTTC
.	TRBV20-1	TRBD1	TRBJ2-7	CSASRQGVYEQYF	TGCAGTGCTAGTCGACAGGGGGTCTACGAGCAGTACTTC
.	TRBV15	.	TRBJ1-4	CATSRERGALEKLFF	TGTGCCACCAGCAGAGAACGGGGGGCCCTTGAAAAACTGTTTTTT
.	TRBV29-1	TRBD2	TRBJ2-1	CSPPWGGIIGSNEQFF	TGCAGCCCCCCCTGGGGAGGGATTATCGGTTCGAATGAGCAGTTCTTC
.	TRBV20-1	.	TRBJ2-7	CSAREGRGREEQYF	TGCAGTGCTAGAGAGGGTAGGGGGCGGGAAGAGCAGTACTTC
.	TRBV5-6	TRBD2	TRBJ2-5	CASSPSSLAGGVVETQYF	TGTGCCAGCAGCCCATCATCTCTAGCGGGGGGTGTCGTAGAGACCCAGTACTTC
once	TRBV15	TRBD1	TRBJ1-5	CATSQDRGNQPQHF	TGTGCCACCAGCCAGGACAGGGGAAATCAGCCCCAGCATTTT
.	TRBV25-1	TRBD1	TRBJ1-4	CASLGQGGEKLFF	TGTGCCAGCTTAGGACAGGGAGGTGAAAAACTGTTTTTT
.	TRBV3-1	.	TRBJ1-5	CASSQSPNQPQHF	TGTGCCAGCAGCCAATCCCCCAATCAGCCCCAGCATTTT
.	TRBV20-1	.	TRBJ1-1	CSASRALGEAFF	TGCAGTGCCAGTAGGGCTCTGGGTGAAGCTTTCTTT
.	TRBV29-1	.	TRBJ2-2	CSVEDRGQTTNTGELFF	TGCAGCGTTGAAGATCGTGGACAGACGACGAACACCGGGGAGCTGTTTTTT
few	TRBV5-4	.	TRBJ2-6	CASSQDEAWSGANVLTF	TGTGCCAGCAGCCAAGATGAGGCCTGGTCTGGGGCCAACGTCCTGACTTTC
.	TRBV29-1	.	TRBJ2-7	CSEDQYPSYEQYF	TGCAGCGAAGACCAATACCCCTCGTACGAGCAGTACTTC
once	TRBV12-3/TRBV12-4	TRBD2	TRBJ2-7	CASSFLAGGSYEQYF	TGTGCCAGCAGTTTTCTAGCGGGGGGCTCCTACGAGCAGTACTTC
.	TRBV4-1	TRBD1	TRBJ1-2	CASSPGDRDYYGYTF	TGCGCCAGCAGCCCCGGGGACAGGGATTACTATGGCTACACCTTC
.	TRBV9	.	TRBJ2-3	CASSGRLGIGTDTQYF	TGTGCCAGCAGCGGACGGCTGGGGATCGGCACAGATACGCAGTATTTT
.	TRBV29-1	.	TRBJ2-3	CSAPLASTDTQYF	TGCAGCGCACCGCTAGCGAGCACAGATACGCAGTATTTT
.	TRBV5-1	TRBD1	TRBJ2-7	CASSSGQGGGPYEQYF	TGCGCCAGCAGTTCGGGACAGGGAGGGGGCCCCTACGAGCAGTACTTC
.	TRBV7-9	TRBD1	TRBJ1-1	CASSLAPWDRGRTEAFF	TGTGCCAGCAGCTTAGCCCCCTGGGACAGGGGAAGGACTGAAGCTTTCTTT
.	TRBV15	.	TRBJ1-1	CATSREAGRAFF	TGTGCCACCAGCAGAGAAGCAGGGAGAGCTTTCTTT
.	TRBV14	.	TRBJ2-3	CASSAGYTDTQYF	TGTGCCAGCAGCGCAGGGTACACAGATACGCAGTATTTT
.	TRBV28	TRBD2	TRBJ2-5	CASSFGLAGAQETQYF	TGTGCCAGCAGTTTTGGGCTAGCGGGAGCCCAAGAGACCCAGTACTTC
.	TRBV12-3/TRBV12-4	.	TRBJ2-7	CASSFRLVDEQYF	TGTGCCAGCAGTTTTCGACTAGTAGACGAGCAGTACTTC
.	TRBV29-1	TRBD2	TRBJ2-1	CSSRGIAGADEQFF	TGCAGCTCAAGGGGGATAGCGGGAGCGGATGAGCAGTTCTTC
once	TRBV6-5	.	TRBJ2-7	CASRDSQGSYEQYF	TGTGCCAGCAGGGACTCACAGGGTTCCTACGAGCAGTACTTC
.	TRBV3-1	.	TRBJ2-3	CASSSRLLDTQYF	TGTGCCAGCAGCTCTCGACTCCTCGATACGCAGTATTTT
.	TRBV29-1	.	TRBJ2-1	CSVARGAPGSGEQFF	TGCAGCGTTGCACGCGGGGCGCCTGGAAGCGGTGAGCAGTTCTTC
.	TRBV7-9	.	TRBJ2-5	CASSRGTGGTSGYQETQYF	TGTGCCAGCAGCAGAGGGACAGGGGGGACTAGCGGCTACCAAGAGACCCAGTACTTC
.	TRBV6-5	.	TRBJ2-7	CASSESFGYEQYF	TGTGCCAGCAGTGAAAGCTTCGGCTACGAGCAGTACTTC
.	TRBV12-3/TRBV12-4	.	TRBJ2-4	CASSSGQPQNIQYF	TGTGCCAGCAGTTCCGGACAGCCCCAAAACATTCAGTACTTC
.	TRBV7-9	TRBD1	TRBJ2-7	CASSPDRGRAYEQYF	TGTGCCAGCAGCCCCGACAGGGGCCGCGCCTACGAGCAGTACTTC
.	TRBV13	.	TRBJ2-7	CASSYGDEQYF	TGTGCCAGCAGCTACGGGGACGAGCAGTACTTC
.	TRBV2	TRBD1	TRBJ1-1	CAQTGVNTEAFF	TGTGCCCAAACAGGGGTCAACACTGAAGCTTTCTTT
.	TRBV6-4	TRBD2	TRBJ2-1	CASRAGFLSNEQFF	TGTGCCAGCAGAGCGGGGTTCCTGTCCAATGAGCAGTTCTTC
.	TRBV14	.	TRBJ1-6	CASSQENYDPLHF	TGTGCCAGCAGCCAAGAGAACTACGATCCCCTCCACTTT
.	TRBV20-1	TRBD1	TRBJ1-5	CSATNPDRGHQPQHF	TGCAGTGCTACGAATCCTGACAGGGGGCATCAGCCCCAGCATTTT
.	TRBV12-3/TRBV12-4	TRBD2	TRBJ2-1	CASRSSGGQREQFF	TGTGCCAGCAGGAGTAGCGGGGGACAAAGGGAGCAGTTCTTC
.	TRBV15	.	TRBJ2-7	CATSRDVAGWERQYF	TGTGCCACCAGCAGAGATGTGGCAGGGTGGGAGCGGCAGTACTTC
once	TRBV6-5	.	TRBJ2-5	CASSYWGPQETQYF	TGTGCCAGCAGTTACTGGGGGCCCCAGGAGACCCAGTACTTC
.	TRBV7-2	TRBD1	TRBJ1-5	CASRTTGGSQPQHF	TGTGCCAGCAGAACAACAGGGGGCAGTCAGCCCCAGCATTTT
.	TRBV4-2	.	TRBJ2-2	CASSQDDAGQHTGELFF	TGTGCCAGCAGCCAAGATGATGCCGGACAGCACACCGGAGAGCTGTTTTTT
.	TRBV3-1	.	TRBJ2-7	CASRAWDEQYF	TGTGCCAGCAGAGCCTGGGACGAGCAGTACTTC
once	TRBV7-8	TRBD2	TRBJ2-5	CASSLAGGGETQYF	TGTGCCAGCAGCTTAGCGGGGGGGGGAGAGACCCAGTACTTC
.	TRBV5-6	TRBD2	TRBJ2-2	CASSPAAGAGELFF	TGTGCCAGCAGCCCGGCGGCGGGAGCGGGGGAGCTGTTTTTT